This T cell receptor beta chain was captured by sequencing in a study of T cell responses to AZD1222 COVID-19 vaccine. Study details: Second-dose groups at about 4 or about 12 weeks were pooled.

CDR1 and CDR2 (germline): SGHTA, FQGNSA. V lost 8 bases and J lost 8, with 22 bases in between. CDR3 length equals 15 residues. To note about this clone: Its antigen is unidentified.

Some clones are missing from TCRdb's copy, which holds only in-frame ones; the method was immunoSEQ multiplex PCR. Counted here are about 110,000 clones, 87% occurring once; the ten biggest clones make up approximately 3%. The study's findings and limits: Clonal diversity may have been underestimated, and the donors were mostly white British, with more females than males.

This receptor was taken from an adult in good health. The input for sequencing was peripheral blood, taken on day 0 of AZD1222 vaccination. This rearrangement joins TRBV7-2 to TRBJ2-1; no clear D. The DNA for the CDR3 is TGTGCCAGCTTGGGTCTCCAAACCCCTTTGGATGAGCAGTTCTTC. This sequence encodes CASLGLQTPLDEQFF.